The 15 T cell receptor beta chains listed next were all sequenced from one sample in a study of cytomegalovirus exposure and HLA in healthy donors. Clones were read by immunoSEQ multiplex PCR, and TCRdb kept only the in-frame ones, dropping some. Among around 230,000 clones listed, around 87% were seen once. Sample: PBMCs. Source of these receptors: a woman aged 25 to 39 in good health and CMV-seropositive.

CDR3 region: CASSYQGVYTEAFF. DNA of the CDR3: TGTGCCAGCAGCTATCAGGGGGTGTACACTGAAGCTTTCTTT. The V and J genes are TRBV11-2 and TRBJ1-1, with 7 positions matching TRBD1. Germline V CDR1 and CDR2: SGHAT, FQNNGV. This CDR3 comprises 14 residues. The junction had 5 bases not matched to a gene; V was cut back by 4 bases and J by 3 bases.

The chain carries TRBV23-1 and TRBJ2-7; TRBD1 matches at 11 bases. TRBV23-1 is placed among ORFs of uncertain function. The trim removed 1 base at V and 4 bases at J, leaving 6 bases unmatched. The CDR3 spans 16 residues. The CDR3 loop reads CASSQCRDRGTYEQYF. DNA of the CDR3: TGCGCCAGCAGTCAATGCCGGGACAGGGGGACTTACGAGCAGTACTTC.

J is TRBJ2-5 and V is TRBV2; D remains ambiguous. V was pared by 8 bases and J by 5 bases, with 6 bases between. This CDR3 contains 10 residues. CDR1 is SNHLY and CDR2 is FYNNEI in the germline V gene. This CDR3 is CASPPETQYF. The CDR3 bases are TGTGCCAGCCCCCCGGAGACCCAGTACTTC.

The chain recombines TRBV6-1 with TRBJ2-3; 7 positions agree with TRBD2. The CDR3 loop spans 14 amino acids. Germline lookup yields CDR1 MNHNS and CDR2 SASEGT. V lost 6 bases and J lost 4; bases outside the gene matches: 7. The CDR3 here is CASSQRLAADTQYF. Written as DNA, the CDR3 is TGTGCCAGCAGCCAACGTCTAGCGGCAGATACGCAGTATTTT.

In its sample, this clone was seen a few times. The J gene is TRBJ1-2, the V gene TRBV25-1; TRBD1 might be the D (5 bases). Germline V gives CDR1 MGHDK, CDR2 SYGVNS. The CDR3 runs to 12 residues. DNA for the CDR3: TGTCCCTCAGCGGGGGTAGACTATGGCTACACCTTC. Translated: CPSAGVDYGYTF.

J is TRBJ1-4 and V is TRBV19, with 10 bases fitting TRBD1. Germline V CDR1 and CDR2: LNHDA, SQIVND (reference sequence). This CDR3 has 14 residues. V was pared by 10 bases and J by 8 bases, with 10 bases of the junction left unmatched. The CDR3 reads CATLQPGQGEKLFF. CDR3 coding DNA: TGTGCCACCCTTCAACCGGGACAGGGGGAAAAACTGTTTTTT.

This chain uses TRBV6-5 with TRBJ1-2; D gene ambiguous. The V gene's germline CDR1 is MNHEY and CDR2 SVGAGI. V was pared by 0 bases and J by 1 base, with 9 bases between. This CDR3 is built from 15 residues. CDR3 bases: TGTGCCAGCAGTTACTCGATTCAGATTAACTATGGCTACACCTTC. This codes for CASSYSIQINYGYTF.

The rearrangement links TRBV4-1 to TRBJ1-2, with 9 bases matching TRBD1. V lost 3 bases, J lost 1 base, and 9 bases stayed unmatched. This CDR3 contains 17 residues. Germline V gene data show CDR1 as MGHRA and CDR2 as YSYEKL. Here the CDR3 reads CASSQARDRVDNYGYTF. The DNA for the CDR3 is TGCGCCAGCAGCCAGGCCCGGGACAGGGTAGATAACTATGGCTACACCTTC.

The chain recombines TRBV9 with TRBJ2-7; 10 bases are a match to TRBD2. Germline V gene lookup returns CDR1 SGDLS and CDR2 YYNGEE. The CDR3 totals 15 residues. Trimming removed 4 bases from V and 5 bases from J; junction bases left unmatched: 9. The CDR3 DNA is TGTGCCAGCAGCCCAGCTAGCGGGAGCTACGACGAGCAGTACTTC. Protein sequence: CASSPASGSYDEQYF. Based on the CDR3 plus reference TRBV9 and TRBJ2-7, the full variable domain is DSGVTQTPKHLITATGQRVTLRCSPRSGDLSVYWYQQSLDQGLQFLIQYYNGEERAKGNILERFSAQQFPDLHSELNLSSLELGDSALYFCASSPASGSYDEQYFGPGTRLTVT.

This chain links TRBV7-9 with TRBJ1-3, with D unclear. This CDR3 comprises 13 residues. Germline lookup yields CDR1 SEHNR and CDR2 FQNEAQ (reference sequence). V was clipped by 11 bases and J by 1 base, with 12 bases between them. In DNA, the CDR3 is TGTGCCCTTCGCGAAACTTCTGGAAACACCATATATTTT. Its protein is CALRETSGNTIYF.

This clone appeared a single time. This CDR3 reads CASSPPQGRVNTEAFF. CDR3 DNA: TGTGCCAGCTCACCACCCCAGGGCAGGGTGAACACTGAAGCTTTCTTT. The chain couples TRBV18 to TRBJ1-1, with D perhaps matching TRBD1 (5 bases). The CDR3 is 16 amino acids. V shed 0 bases and J shed 0 bases, with 11 bases lying between them. CDR1 and CDR2 (germline): KGHSH, LQKENI.

This chain connects TRBV5-1 to TRBJ2-5; a possible D gene is TRBD1 (7 bases). This CDR3 comprises 15 residues. Per germline, CDR1 SGHRS and CDR2 YFSETQ. The V gene lost 2 bases and the J gene lost 2 bases, with 13 bases spanning the gap. The CDR3 sequence: CASSFNPGGQETQYF. CDR3 coding DNA: TGCGCCAGCAGCTTCAATCCAGGGGGGCAAGAGACCCAGTACTTC.

This chain links TRBV5-1 with TRBJ2-3, with D tentatively TRBD2 (6 bases). The germline gives CDR1 SGHRS, CDR2 YFSETQ. V was trimmed by 0 bases and J by 5 bases, leaving 16 bases between them. The CDR3 runs 16 residues. CDR3 in amino acids: CASSLVLRGSGDTQYF. The CDR3 DNA sequence: TGCGCCAGCAGCTTGGTATTGCGGGGAAGTGGAGATACGCAGTATTTT.

The genes are TRBV9 and TRBJ2-3; maybe TRBD1 (5 bases). This CDR3 is built from 15 residues. The germline gives CDR1 SGDLS, CDR2 YYNGEE. V gave up 4 bases and J gave up 0 bases, with 12 bases separating them. CDR3: CASSPPAGSTDTQYF. CDR3 in DNA: TGTGCCAGCAGCCCCCCGGCAGGGAGCACAGATACGCAGTATTTT.

This chain connects TRBV20-1 to TRBJ2-7; the D is unclear. V dropped 6 bases and J dropped 4 bases, with 7 bases sitting between them. The germline V gene encodes CDR1 DFQATT and CDR2 SNEGSKA (reference sequence). The CDR3 runs 10 residues. Written as DNA, the CDR3 is TGCAGTGCGGAGAAGTACGAGCAGTACTTC. Translation gives CSAEKYEQYF.